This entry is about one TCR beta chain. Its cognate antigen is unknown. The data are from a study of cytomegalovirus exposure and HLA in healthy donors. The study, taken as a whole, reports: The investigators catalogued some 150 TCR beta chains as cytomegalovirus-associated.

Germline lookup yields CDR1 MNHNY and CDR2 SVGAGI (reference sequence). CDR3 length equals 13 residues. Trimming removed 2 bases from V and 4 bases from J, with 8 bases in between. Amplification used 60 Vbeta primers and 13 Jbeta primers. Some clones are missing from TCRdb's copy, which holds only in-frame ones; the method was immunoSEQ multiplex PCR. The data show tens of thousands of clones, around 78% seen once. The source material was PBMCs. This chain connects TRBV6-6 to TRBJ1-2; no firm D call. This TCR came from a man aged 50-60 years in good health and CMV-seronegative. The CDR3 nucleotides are TGTGCCAGCAGTTACGTCGGAGGCTATGGCTACACCTTC. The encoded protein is CASSYVGGYGYTF.